This TCR beta chain emerged from a study of CD8+ T cells in alopecia areata. Broader study findings: Affected scalp, especially in alopecia totalis/universalis, had a higher clonality than normal scalp did.

It was cDNA, reverse transcribed from extracted RNA, that served as the sequencing template. Here immunoSEQ multiplex PCR was the method, and the copy in TCRdb shows in-frame clones only, minus some. The top ten hold about 1.5% of the sample, which has some 180,000 clones, more than 60% seen once. CDR1 is MNHEY, CDR2 SMNVEV, per germline (reference sequence). This CDR3 region has 16 residues. Trimming removed 6 bases at V and 0 bases at J, with 14 bases between. With respect to this clone: Its target is not known.

Alopecia areata patients provided lesional scalp punch biopsies and peripheral blood. The sample in question was CD4+ T cells sorted from blood, obtained at week 0. This TCR derives from a human donor with alopecia areata. The V and J genes are TRBV27 and TRBJ1-4; tentatively, D is TRBD1 (6 bases). The CDR3 DNA sequence: TGTGCCAGCAGGTCCTTCAGGGGTTCAACTAATGAAAAACTGTTTTTT. Translated: CASRSFRGSTNEKLFF.